This T cell receptor (beta chain) was retrieved from a study of regulatory T cells. As regards this clone: No antigen is known for it.

Primers: 52 TRBV forward and 13 TRBJ reverse. Profiling relied on immunoSEQ multiplex PCR, and the TCRdb table lists in-frame clones only, not all of them. Of some 30,000 clones in the sample, 85% to 95% were seen once. The study, taken as a whole, reports: Regulatory T cells showed the strongest V-J pair restriction and V/J gene skewing among patient repertoires. Hydrophobic residues at CDR3 positions 6 and 7 were enriched in conventional CD4+ T cells of CD3G-deficient patients.

Patients aged 2 to 39 years had fewer naive T cells. V gave up 6 bases and J gave up 9 bases; unmatched junction bases: 1. In germline, CDR1 is MDHEN, CDR2 SYDVKM. The CDR3 covers 11 residues. The chain carries TRBV28 and TRBJ2-3; 9 bases are a match to TRBD2. The TCR was taken from a child aged 2-15 years with CD3G deficiency. Sequencing input: conventional CD4+ T cells sorted from blood. The CDR3 DNA is TGTGCCAGCAGGACTAGCGGAACGCAGTATTTT. This gives the protein CASRTSGTQYF.